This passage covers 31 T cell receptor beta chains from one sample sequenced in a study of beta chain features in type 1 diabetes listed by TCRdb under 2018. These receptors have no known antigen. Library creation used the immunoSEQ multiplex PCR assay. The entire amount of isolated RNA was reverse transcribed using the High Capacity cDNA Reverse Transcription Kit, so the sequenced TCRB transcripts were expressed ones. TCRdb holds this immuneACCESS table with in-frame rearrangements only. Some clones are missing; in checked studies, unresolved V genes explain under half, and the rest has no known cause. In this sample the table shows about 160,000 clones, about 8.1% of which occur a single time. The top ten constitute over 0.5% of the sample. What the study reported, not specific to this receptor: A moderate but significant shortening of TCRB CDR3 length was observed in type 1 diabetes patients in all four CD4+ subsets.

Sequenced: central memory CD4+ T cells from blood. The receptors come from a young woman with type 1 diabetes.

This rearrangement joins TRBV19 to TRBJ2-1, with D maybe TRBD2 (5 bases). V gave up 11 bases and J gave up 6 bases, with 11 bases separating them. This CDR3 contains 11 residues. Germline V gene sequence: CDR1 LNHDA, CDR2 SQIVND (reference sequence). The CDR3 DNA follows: TGTGCCCGACCGGGATTCAATGAGCAGTTCTTC. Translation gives CARPGFNEQFF.

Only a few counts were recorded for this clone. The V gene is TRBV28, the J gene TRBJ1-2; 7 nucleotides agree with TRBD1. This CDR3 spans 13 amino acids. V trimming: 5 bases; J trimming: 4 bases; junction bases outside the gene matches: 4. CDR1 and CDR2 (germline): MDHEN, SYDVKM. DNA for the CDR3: TGTGCCAGCAGTGGGACAGCCATCTATGGCTACACCTTC. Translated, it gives CASSGTAIYGYTF.

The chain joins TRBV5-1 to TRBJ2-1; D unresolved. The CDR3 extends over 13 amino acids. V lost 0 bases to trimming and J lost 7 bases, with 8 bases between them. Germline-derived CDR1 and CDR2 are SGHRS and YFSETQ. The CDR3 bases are TGCGCCAGCAGCTTGGACAGTATGAATGAGCAGTTCTTC. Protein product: CASSLDSMNEQFF. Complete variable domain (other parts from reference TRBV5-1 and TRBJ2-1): KAGVTQTPRYLIKTRGQQVTLSCSPISGHRSVSWYQQTPGQGLQFLFEYFSETQRNKGNFPGRFSGRQFSNSRSEMNVSTLELGDSALYLCASSLDSMNEQFFGPGTRLTVL.

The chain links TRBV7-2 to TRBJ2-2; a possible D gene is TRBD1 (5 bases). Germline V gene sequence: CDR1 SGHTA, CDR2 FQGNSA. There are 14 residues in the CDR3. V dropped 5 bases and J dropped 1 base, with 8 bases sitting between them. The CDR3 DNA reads TGTGCCAGCAGCCGAGACAGGAACACCGGGGAGCTGTTTTTT. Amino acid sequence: CASSRDRNTGELFF.

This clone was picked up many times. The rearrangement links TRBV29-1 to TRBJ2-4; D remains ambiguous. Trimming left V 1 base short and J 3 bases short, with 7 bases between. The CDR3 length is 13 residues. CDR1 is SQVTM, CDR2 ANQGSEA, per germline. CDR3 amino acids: CSVEGGNKNIQYF. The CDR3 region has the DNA TGCAGCGTTGAAGGCGGAAACAAAAACATTCAGTACTTC.

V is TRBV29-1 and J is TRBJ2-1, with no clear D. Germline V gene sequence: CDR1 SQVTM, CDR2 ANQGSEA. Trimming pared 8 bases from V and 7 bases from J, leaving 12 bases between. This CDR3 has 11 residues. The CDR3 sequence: CSHTRVNEQFF. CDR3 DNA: TGCAGCCATACCCGGGTTAATGAGCAGTTCTTC.

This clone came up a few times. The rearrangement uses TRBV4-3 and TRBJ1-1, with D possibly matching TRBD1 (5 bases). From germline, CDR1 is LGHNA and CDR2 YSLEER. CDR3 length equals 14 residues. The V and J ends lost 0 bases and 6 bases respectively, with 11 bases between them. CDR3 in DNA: TGCGCCAGCAGCCAAGAAGGGGCGTCCGCTGAAGCTTTCTTT. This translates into CASSQEGASAEAFF.

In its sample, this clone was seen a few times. The CDR3 region is CASSVGLGAGELFF. The CDR3 DNA is TGTGCCAGCAGTGTGGGGTTAGGGGCCGGGGAGCTGTTTTTT. The chain recombines TRBV25-1 with TRBJ2-2; TRBD1 is a possible D gene (5 bases). Germline CDR1 and CDR2: MGHDK and SYGVNS. The CDR3 sequence is 14 residues long. V lost 4 bases, J lost 6 bases, and 12 bases lay in between. Supplemented by reference TRBV25-1 and TRBJ2-2, the full variable domain reads EADIYQTPRYLVIGTGKKITLECSQTMGHDKMYWYQQDPGMELHLIHYSYGVNSTEKGDLSSESTVSRIRTEHFPLTLESARPSHTSQYLCASSVGLGAGELFFGEGSRLTVL.

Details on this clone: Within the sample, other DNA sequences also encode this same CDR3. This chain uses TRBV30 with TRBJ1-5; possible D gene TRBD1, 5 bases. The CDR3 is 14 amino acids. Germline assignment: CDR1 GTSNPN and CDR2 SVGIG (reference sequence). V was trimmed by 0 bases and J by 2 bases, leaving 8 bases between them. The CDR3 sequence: CAWSVGGGNQPQHF. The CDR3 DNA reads TGTGCCTGGAGTGTCGGGGGGGGCAATCAGCCCCAGCATTTT.

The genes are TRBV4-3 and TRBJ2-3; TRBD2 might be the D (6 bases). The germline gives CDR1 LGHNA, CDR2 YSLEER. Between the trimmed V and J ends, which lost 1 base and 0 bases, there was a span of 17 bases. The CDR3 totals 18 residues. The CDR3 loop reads CASSQGARLDPSTDTQYF. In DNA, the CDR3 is TGCGCCAGCAGCCAAGGGGCCCGACTAGACCCTAGCACAGATACGCAGTATTTT.

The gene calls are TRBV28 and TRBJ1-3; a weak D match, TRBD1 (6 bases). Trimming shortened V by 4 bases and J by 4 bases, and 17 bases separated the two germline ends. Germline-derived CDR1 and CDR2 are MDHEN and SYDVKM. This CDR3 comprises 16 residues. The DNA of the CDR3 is TGTGCCAGCAGTTCCCCCGGGGGGGCGGCGGGAAACACCATATATTTT. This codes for CASSSPGGAAGNTIYF.

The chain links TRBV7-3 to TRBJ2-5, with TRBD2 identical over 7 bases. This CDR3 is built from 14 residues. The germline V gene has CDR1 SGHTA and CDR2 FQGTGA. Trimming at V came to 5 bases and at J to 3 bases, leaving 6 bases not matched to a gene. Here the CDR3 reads CASSINRGEETQYF. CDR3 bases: TGTGCCAGCAGCATCAATCGGGGGGAAGAGACCCAGTACTTC.

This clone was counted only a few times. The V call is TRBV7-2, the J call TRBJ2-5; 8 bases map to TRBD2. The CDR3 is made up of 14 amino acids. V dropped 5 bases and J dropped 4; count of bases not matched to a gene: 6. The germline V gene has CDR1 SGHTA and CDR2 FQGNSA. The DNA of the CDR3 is TGTGCCAGCAGCCTATTAGCGGGAATAGAGACCCAGTACTTC. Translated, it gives CASSLLAGIETQYF.

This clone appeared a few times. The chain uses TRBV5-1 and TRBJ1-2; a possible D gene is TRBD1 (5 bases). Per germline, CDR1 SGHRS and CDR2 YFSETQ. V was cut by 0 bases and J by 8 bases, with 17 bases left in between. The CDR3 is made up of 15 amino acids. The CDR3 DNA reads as TGCGCCAGCAGCTTGGACCTGGCGGGGGTAGAGGGCTACACCTTC. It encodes CASSLDLAGVEGYTF.

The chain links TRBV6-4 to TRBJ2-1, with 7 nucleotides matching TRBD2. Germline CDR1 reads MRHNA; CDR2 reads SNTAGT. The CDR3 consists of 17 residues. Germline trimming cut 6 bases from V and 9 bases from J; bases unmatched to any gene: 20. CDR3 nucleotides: TGTGCCAGCAGGGATCGTGGCCCTCTAGGGAGGGAGCCTGAGCAGTTCTTC. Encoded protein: CASRDRGPLGREPEQFF.

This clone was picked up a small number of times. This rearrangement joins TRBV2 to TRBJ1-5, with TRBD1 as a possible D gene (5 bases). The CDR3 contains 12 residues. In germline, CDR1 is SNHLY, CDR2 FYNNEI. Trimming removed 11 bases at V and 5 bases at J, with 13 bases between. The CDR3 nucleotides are TGTGCCCACAGCGCGGGGGATCAGCCCCAGCATTTT. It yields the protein CAHSAGDQPQHF.

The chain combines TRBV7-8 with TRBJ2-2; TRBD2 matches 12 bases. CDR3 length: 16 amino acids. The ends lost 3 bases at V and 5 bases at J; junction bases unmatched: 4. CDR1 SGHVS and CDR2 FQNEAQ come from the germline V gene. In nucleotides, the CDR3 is TGTGCCAGCAGCTTTGGACTAGCGGGATATACCGGGGAGCTGTTTTTT. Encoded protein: CASSFGLAGYTGELFF.

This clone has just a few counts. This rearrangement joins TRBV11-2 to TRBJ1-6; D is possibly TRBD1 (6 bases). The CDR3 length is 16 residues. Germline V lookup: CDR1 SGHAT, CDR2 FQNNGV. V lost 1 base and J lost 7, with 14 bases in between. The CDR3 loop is CASSLAAGVVNSPLHF. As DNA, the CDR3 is TGTGCCAGCAGCTTAGCCGCAGGGGTGGTGAATTCACCCCTCCACTTT.

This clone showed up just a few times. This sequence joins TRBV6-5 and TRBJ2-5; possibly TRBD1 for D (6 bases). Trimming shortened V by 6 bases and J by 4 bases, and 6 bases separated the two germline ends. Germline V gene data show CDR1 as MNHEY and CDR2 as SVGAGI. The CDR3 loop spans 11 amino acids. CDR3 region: CASRQGETQYF. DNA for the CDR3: TGTGCCAGCAGACAGGGAGAGACCCAGTACTTC.

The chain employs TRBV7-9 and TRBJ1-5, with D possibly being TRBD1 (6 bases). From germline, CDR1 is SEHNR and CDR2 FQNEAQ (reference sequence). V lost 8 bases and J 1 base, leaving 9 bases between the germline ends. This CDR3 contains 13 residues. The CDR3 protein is CASGGRSNQPQHF. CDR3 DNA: TGTGCCAGCGGGGGCAGGAGCAATCAGCCCCAGCATTTT.

CDR3 region: CSAGLAGPDTQYF. CDR3 sequence (DNA): TGCAGCGCGGGACTAGCGGGGCCAGATACGCAGTATTTT. The J gene is TRBJ2-3, the V gene TRBV29-1; 13 bases line up with TRBD2. CDR3 length: 13 residues. In germline, CDR1 is SQVTM, CDR2 ANQGSEA. J lost 4 bases, V lost 7 bases, and 2 bases had no gene match.

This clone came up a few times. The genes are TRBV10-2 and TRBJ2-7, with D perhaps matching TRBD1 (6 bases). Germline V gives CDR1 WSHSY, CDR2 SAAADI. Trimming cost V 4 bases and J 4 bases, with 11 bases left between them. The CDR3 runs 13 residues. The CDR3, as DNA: TGCGCCAGCAGTGGAAAGGGGGAATACGAGCAGTACTTC. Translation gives CASSGKGEYEQYF.

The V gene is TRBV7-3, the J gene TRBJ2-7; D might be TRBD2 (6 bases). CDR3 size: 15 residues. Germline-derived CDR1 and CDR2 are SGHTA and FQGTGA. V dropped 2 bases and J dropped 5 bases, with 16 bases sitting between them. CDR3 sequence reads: CASSLGRGVYNEQYF. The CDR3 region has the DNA TGTGCCAGCAGCTTAGGTCGCGGGGTTTACAACGAGCAGTACTTC.

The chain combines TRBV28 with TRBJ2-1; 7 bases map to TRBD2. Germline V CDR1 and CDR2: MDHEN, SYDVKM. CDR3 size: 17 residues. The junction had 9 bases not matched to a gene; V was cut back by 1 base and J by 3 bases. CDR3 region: CASSLYRGGSNYNEQFF. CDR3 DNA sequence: TGTGCCAGCAGTTTATACCGTGGCGGGAGTAACTACAATGAGCAGTTCTTC. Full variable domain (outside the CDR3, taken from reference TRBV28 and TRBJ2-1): DVKVTQSSRYLVKRTGEKVFLECVQDMDHENMFWYRQDPGLGLRLIYFSYDVKMKEKGDIPEGYSVSREKKERFSLILESASTNQTSMYLCASSLYRGGSNYNEQFFGPGTRLTVL.

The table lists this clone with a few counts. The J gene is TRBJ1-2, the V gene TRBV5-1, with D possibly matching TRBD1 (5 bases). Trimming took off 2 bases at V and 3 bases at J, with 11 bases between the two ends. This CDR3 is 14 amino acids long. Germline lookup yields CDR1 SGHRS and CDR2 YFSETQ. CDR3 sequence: CASSLSGFDYGYTF. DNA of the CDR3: TGCGCCAGCAGCTTATCAGGGTTCGACTATGGCTACACCTTC. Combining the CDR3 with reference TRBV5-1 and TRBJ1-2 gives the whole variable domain KAGVTQTPRYLIKTRGQQVTLSCSPISGHRSVSWYQQTPGQGLQFLFEYFSETQRNKGNFPGRFSGRQFSNSRSEMNVSTLELGDSALYLCASSLSGFDYGYTFGSGTRLTVV.

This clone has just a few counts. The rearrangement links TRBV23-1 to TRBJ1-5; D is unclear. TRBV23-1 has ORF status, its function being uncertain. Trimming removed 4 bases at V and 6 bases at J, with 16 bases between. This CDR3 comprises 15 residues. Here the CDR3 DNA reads TGCGCCAGCAGTCCAAAGGACTGGCCGAGTCAGCCCCAGCATTTT. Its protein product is CASSPKDWPSQPQHF.

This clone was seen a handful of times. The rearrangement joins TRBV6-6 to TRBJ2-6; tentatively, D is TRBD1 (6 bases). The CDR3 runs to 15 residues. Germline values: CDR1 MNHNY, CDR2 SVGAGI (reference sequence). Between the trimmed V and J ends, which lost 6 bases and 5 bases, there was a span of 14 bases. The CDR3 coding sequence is TGTGCCAGCAGCCTACAGGGCCAGCGGGCCAACGTCCTGACTTTC. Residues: CASSLQGQRANVLTF.

The CDR3 DNA reads as TGTGCCAGTAGTTCTAGCGGGGGGTACGGTGAGCAGTTCTTC. Amino acids: CASSSSGGYGEQFF. This chain uses TRBV19 with TRBJ2-1, with 11 bases matching TRBD2. Germline V gene sequence: CDR1 LNHDA, CDR2 SQIVND (reference sequence). Losses at the gene ends were 5 bases for V and 9 bases for J; bases not matched to a gene: 6. The CDR3 has 14 amino acids.

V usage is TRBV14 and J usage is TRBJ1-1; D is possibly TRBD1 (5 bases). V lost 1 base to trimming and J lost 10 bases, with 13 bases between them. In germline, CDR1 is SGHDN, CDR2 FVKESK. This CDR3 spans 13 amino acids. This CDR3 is CASSQAESGGAFF. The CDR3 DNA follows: TGTGCCAGCAGCCAAGCCGAGAGCGGGGGAGCTTTCTTT. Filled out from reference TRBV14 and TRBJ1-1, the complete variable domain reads EAGVTQFPSHSVIEKGQTVTLRCDPISGHDNLYWYRRVMGKEIKFLLHFVKESKQDESGMPNNRFLAERTGGTYSTLKVQPAELEDSGVYFCASSQAESGGAFFGQGTRLTVV.

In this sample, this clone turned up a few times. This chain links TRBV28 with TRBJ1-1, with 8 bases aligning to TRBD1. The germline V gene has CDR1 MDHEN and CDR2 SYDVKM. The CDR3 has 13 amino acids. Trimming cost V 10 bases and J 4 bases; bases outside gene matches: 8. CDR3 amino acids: CATDRGLGTEAFF. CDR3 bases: TGTGCCACAGACAGGGGTCTGGGCACTGAAGCTTTCTTT.

For the CDR3, the DNA is TGTGCCAGCAGCAAGGGCCTCCGGGGGATTGAGCAGTTCTTC. It encodes CASSKGLRGIEQFF. This chain uses TRBV11-2 with TRBJ2-1; possibly TRBD2 for D (6 bases). Germline assignment: CDR1 SGHAT and CDR2 FQNNGV. Trimming pared 5 bases from V and 9 bases from J, leaving 17 bases between. There are 14 residues in the CDR3.